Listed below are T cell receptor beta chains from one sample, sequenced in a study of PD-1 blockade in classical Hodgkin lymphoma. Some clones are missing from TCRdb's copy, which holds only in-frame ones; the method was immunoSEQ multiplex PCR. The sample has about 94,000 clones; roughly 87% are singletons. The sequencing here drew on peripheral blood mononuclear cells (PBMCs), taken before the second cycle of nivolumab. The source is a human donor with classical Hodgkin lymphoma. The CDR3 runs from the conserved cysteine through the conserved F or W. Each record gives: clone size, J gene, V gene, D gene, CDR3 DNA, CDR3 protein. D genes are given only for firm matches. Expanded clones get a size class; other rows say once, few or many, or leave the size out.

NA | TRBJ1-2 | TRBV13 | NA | TGTGCCAGCAGCTACAAGGATAACTATGGCTACACCTTC | CASSYKDNYGYTF
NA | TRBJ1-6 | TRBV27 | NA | TGTGCCAGCAGTTTCCGTGGTTCACCCCTCCACTTT | CASSFRGSPLHF
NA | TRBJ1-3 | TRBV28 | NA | TGTGCCAGCAGTTTATTGGGGGAGAGGAACTTCGGGAACACCATATATTTT | CASSLLGERNFGNTIYF
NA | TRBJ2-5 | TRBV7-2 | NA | TGTGCCAGCAGCTTCGGAGAGACCCAGTACTTC | CASSFGETQYF
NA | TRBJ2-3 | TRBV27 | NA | TGTGCCAGCAGTTGGGGACTCAGCGATACGCAGTATTTT | CASSWGLSDTQYF
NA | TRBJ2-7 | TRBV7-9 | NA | TGTGCCAGCAGTCCCGACAGGAGTCCCTACGAGCAGTACTTC | CASSPDRSPYEQYF
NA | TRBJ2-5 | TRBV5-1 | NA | TGCGCCAGCAGGGGCACAGGGGAGACCCAGTACTTC | CASRGTGETQYF
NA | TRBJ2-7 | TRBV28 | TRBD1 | TGTGCCAGCGGAACCCATACAGGGGGCCCTAAAAGCTCCTACGAGCAGTACTTC | CASGTHTGGPKSSYEQYF
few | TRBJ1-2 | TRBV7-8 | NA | TGTGCCAGCAGTACCCGACAGGCAAACTATGGCTACACCTTC | CASSTRQANYGYTF
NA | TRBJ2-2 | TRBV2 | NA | TGTGCCAGCAGTCCCCGTTGGCTCGGGGTCGCCGGGGAGCTGTTTTTT | CASSPRWLGVAGELFF
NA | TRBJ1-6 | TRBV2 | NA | TGTGCCAGCAGACAGGGTAATTCACCCCTCCACTTT | CASRQGNSPLHF
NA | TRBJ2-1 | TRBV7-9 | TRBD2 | TGTGCCAGCCACACTAGCGGGGGGCAGAATTACAATGAGCAGTTCTTC | CASHTSGGQNYNEQFF
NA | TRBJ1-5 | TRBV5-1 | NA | TGCGCCAGCAGCCCTGGTGGTTTCTATGGTCAGCCCCAGCATTTT | CASSPGGFYGQPQHF
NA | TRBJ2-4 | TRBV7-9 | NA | TGTGCCAGCAGCTCACCCGTGGCGGACAGTCCCAAAAACATTCAGTACTTC | CASSSPVADSPKNIQYF
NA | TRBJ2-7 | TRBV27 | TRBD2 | TGTGCCAGCAGTTTACGACTAGCGGCCTCCTACGAGCAGTACTTC | CASSLRLAASYEQYF